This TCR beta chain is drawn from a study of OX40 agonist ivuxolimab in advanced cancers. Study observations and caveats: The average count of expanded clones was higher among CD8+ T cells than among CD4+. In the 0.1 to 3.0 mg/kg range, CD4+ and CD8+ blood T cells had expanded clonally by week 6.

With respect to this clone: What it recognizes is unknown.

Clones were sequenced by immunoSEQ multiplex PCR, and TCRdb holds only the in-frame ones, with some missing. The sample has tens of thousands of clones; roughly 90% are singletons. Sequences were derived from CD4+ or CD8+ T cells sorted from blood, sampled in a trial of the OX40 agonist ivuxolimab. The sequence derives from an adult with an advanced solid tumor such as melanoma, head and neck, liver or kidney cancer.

CDR3 DNA: TGTGCCAGCAGCAAACCCTTGAGTGGTGGCTACACCTTC. Amino acid sequence: CASSKPLSGGYTF. The gene calls are TRBV6-5 and TRBJ1-2, with no clear D. Germline V CDR1 and CDR2: MNHEY, SVGAGI. This CDR3 region has 13 residues. With 6 bases removed from V and 7 bases from J, the gap between germline ends came to 15 bases.